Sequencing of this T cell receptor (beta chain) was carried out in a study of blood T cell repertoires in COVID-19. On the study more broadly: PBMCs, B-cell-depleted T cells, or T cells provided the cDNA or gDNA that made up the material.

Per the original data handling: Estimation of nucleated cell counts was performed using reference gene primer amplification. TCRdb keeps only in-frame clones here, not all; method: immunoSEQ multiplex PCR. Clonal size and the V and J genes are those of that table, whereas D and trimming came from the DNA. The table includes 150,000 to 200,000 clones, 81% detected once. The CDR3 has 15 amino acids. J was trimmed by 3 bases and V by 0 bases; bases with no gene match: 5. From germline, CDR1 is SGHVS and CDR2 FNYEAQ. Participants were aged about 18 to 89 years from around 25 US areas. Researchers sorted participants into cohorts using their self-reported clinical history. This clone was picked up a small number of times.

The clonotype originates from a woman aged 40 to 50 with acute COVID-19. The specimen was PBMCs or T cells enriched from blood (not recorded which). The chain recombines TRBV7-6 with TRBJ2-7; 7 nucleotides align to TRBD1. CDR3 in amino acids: CASSLAKDRFYEQYF. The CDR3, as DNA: TGTGCCAGCAGCTTAGCAAAGGACAGGTTCTACGAGCAGTACTTC. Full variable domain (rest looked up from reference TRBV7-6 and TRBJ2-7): GAGVSQSPRYKVTKRGQDVALRCDPISGHVSLYWYRQALGQGPEFLTYFNYEAQQDKSGLPNDRFSAERPEGSISTLTIQRTEQRDSAMYRCASSLAKDRFYEQYFGPGTRLTVT.